The 25 T cell receptor beta chains below come from one sample, sequenced in a study of metastatic and nonmetastatic thyroid tumors. From the PCR reads, TCRdb re-called clones with MiXCR. In the table there are tens of thousands of clones, about 15% of which are singletons. All patients reached thyroid surgery having received no treatment beforehand. Sequenced input: blood. These receptors all stem from a female donor with papillary thyroid cancer or a benign thyroid nodule (not recorded which). Some clones in this sample may be carry-over from other donors' samples.

A remark on this clone: The junction departs from germline at one end; a sequencing error may be responsible. V is TRBV19 and J is TRBJ2-6, with 11 bases identical to TRBD2. Germline CDR1 LNHDA, CDR2 SQIVND (reference sequence). The length of the CDR3 is 18 residues. In DNA form, the CDR3 reads TGTGCCAGTAGTCTCCGACTAGCGGGGTTCTCTGGGGCCAACGTCATGACTTTC. It encodes CASSLRLAGFSGANVMTF. Combining the CDR3 with reference TRBV19 and TRBJ2-6 gives the whole variable domain DGGITQSPKYLFRKEGQNVTLSCEQNLNHDAMYWYRQDPGQGLRLIYYSQIVNDFQKGDIAEGYSVSREKKESFPLTVTSAQKNPTAFYLCASSLRLAGFSGANVMTFGAGSRLTVL.

About this clone itself: Mismatch with germline at one junction end may stem from a read error. J is TRBJ1-1 and V is TRBV9; no reliable D call. CDR1 and CDR2 (germline): SGDLS, YYNGEE. CDR3 length: 13 amino acids. The CDR3, as DNA: TGTGCCAGCAGCAAGGAAATGAACACTGAAGCTTTATTT. Its protein product is CASSKEMNTEALF.

The sample holds many counts of this clone. V and J are TRBV7-9 and TRBJ2-7, with a tentative D call TRBD2 (5 bases). Germline CDR1 reads SEHNR; CDR2 reads FQNEAQ (reference sequence). There are 15 residues in the CDR3. The ends were cut back, 0 bases at V and 6 bases at J, with 15 bases in the middle. The CDR3 DNA sequence: TGTGCCAGCAGCTTAGCGCGGCTAGCTACCGGCGAGCAGTACTTC. This codes for CASSLARLATGEQYF. The whole variable domain, remainder taken from reference TRBV7-9 and TRBJ2-7, is DTGVSQNPRHKITKRGQNVTFRCDPISEHNRLYWYRQTLGQGPEFLTYFQNEAQLEKSRLLSDRFSAERPKGSFSTLEIQRTEQGDSAMYLCASSLARLATGEQYFGPGTRLTVT.

This clone was found many times. The chain couples TRBV28 to TRBJ2-7, with 8 bases lining up with TRBD1. V dropped 6 bases and J dropped 2; count of bases not matched to a gene: 9. The CDR3 has 15 residues. Germline V gives CDR1 MDHEN, CDR2 SYDVKM. The chain's CDR3 is CASRERGTGTYEQYF. The CDR3 coding sequence is TGTGCCAGCAGGGAGAGGGGGACAGGAACCTACGAGCAGTACTTC.

There are many counts of this clone. DNA for the CDR3: TGTGCCAGCAGCCCCCTGGCGCAGGGTGATTCAGACTACACCTTC. As protein: CASSPLAQGDSDYTF. The V call is TRBV5-8, the J call TRBJ1-2; a weak D match, TRBD1 (5 bases). This CDR3 contains 15 residues. In germline, CDR1 is SGHTS, CDR2 YDEGEE. V dropped 4 bases and J dropped 10 bases, with 23 bases sitting between them.

This clone was detected a few times. The chain links TRBV28 to TRBJ2-7, with D maybe TRBD1 (6 bases). The V end lost 8 bases, the J end lost 2 bases, and 28 bases lay between the germline ends. Per the germline V gene, CDR1 is MDHEN and CDR2 is SYDVKM. CDR3 length: 18 amino acids. The CDR3 reads CASSQVTGISTDPYEQYF. The CDR3 DNA sequence: TGTGCCAGCTCCCAAGTGACAGGTATCAGCACAGACCCCTACGAGCAGTACTTC.

In regard to this clone: This may be a read error, as it is one base from a much larger clone. The chain uses TRBV9 and TRBJ2-1; TRBD2 agrees at 11 bases. The CDR3 totals 16 residues. With 4 bases clipped from V and 6 bases from J, the junction kept 9 bases outside the gene matches. Germline-derived CDR1 and CDR2 are SGDLS and YYNGEE. CDR3 DNA sequence: TGTGCCAGCAGCTCACTAGCGGGGGTCGAGTCCAATGAGCAGTTCTTC. Translating it yields CASSSLAGVESNEQFF.

This clone was detected only a few times. The rearrangement uses TRBV10-3 and TRBJ2-1; a possible D gene is TRBD2 (7 bases). The length of the CDR3 is 15 residues. Per germline, CDR1 ENHRY and CDR2 SYGVKD. V was cut by 5 bases and J by 4 bases, with 15 bases left in between. The CDR3 DNA reads as TGTGCCATCAGTTATGGCGGGGGCTATTACAATGAGCAGTTCTTC. Translating it yields CAISYGGGYYNEQFF.

In its sample, this clone was seen many times. Other nucleotide sequences from this sample produce the same CDR3. CDR3 coding DNA: TGTGCCAGCAGTTACTCGAGGGGCTACGAGCAGTACTTC. This codes for CASSYSRGYEQYF. This chain links TRBV6-5 with TRBJ2-7, with D perhaps being TRBD1 or TRBD2 (5 bases each). Per the germline V gene, CDR1 is MNHEY and CDR2 is SVGAGI. The CDR3 runs 13 residues. The ends were cut back, 0 bases at V and 3 bases at J, with 6 bases in the middle.

This clone was counted only a few times. A much larger clone lies a single base off, so this may be a read error. At the DNA level, this CDR3 is encoded by other sequences in the same sample as well. The chain is built from TRBV6-1 and TRBJ2-3; 9 bases match TRBD2. The germline V gene encodes CDR1 MNHNS and CDR2 SASEGT. This CDR3 contains 15 residues. The CDR3 sequence is CASSLRGGGTDTQYF. CDR3 in DNA: TGTGCCAGCAGCCTGCGGGGGGGGGGCACAGATACTCAGTATTTT.

Details on this clone: A much larger clone lies one base from this, so it may be a read error. V is TRBV4-1 and J is TRBJ2-7; no firm D call. This CDR3 is 14 amino acids long. The germline CDR1 and CDR2 sequences are MGHRA and YSYEKL. Deletions cut 1 base from V and 1 base from J, with 8 bases between. The CDR3 loop is CASSQVHGSYEQYF. CDR3 nucleotide sequence: TGCGCCAGCAGCCAAGTCCATGGTTCCTACGAGCAGTACTTC.

This clone was recorded at least ten times. This rearrangement joins TRBV30 to TRBJ2-5; 9 bases are a match to TRBD2. V trimming: 0 bases; J trimming: 2 bases; junction bases outside the gene matches: 7. From germline, CDR1 is GTSNPN and CDR2 SVGIG (reference sequence). The CDR3 has 16 residues. CDR3 sequence (DNA): TGTGCCTGGAGTGTGGGGTTGGCGGGGGGGCAAGAGACCCAGTACTTC. This encodes CAWSVGLAGGQETQYF. Combining the CDR3 with reference TRBV30 and TRBJ2-5 gives the whole variable domain SQTIHQWPATLVQPVGSPLSLECTVEGTSNPNLYWYRQAAGRGLQLLFYSVGIGQISSEVPQNLSASRPQDRQFILSSKKLLLSDSGFYLCAWSVGLAGGQETQYFGPGTRLLVL.

The sample holds many counts of this clone. The chain carries TRBV11-2 and TRBJ2-3; maybe TRBD2 (6 bases). This CDR3 contains 15 residues. From germline, CDR1 is SGHAT and CDR2 FQNNGV. Trimming stripped 6 bases from V and 5 bases from J, with 18 bases between. The CDR3 DNA follows: TGTGCCAGCAGACAAACTGCGGGGACCGGAGATACGCAGTATTTT. Translation gives CASRQTAGTGDTQYF.

This clone was counted a single time. A single base separates this from a much larger clone, so it may be a read error. Other nucleotide sequences in the sample specify the same CDR3. The J gene is TRBJ2-7, the V gene TRBV13, with unresolved D. The ends were cut back, 1 base at V and 7 bases at J, with 2 bases in the middle. CDR1 and CDR2 from the germline V gene are PRHDT and FYEKMQ (reference sequence). This CDR3 is 10 amino acids long. CDR3 residues: CASSLEEQYF. The CDR3 DNA is TGTGCCAGCAGCTTAGAGGAGCAGTACTTC.

Regarding this clone: Because the CDR3 is missing its conserved closing phenylalanine or tryptophan, this is likely a read error. The DNA is left out, because the CDR3 cannot be placed on it with certainty; the CDR3 is given as TCRdb lists it. Other DNA sequences in this sample translate to the same CDR3. The chain uses TRBV7-6 and TRBJ1-3; the D segment call TRBD1 is taken from the table without a DNA check. The germline V gene encodes CDR1 SGHVS and CDR2 FNYEAQ. The length of the CDR3 is 9 amino acids, counting both ends. The CDR3 is CASSLRASL.

V usage is TRBV3-1 and J usage is TRBJ2-3; 8 bases map to TRBD2. The CDR3 extends over 15 amino acids. The V segment lost 4 bases and the J segment 2 bases; nucleotides outside the gene matches: 5. The V gene's germline CDR1 is LGHDT and CDR2 YNNKEL (reference sequence). CDR3 region: CASSRLAGPTDTQYF. The CDR3 nucleotides read TGTGCCAGCAGCCGATTAGCGGGGCCCACAGATACGCAGTATTTT.

This clone was picked up many times. The chain joins TRBV9 to TRBJ1-2; weak D call: TRBD1 (6 bases). Trimming stripped 0 bases from V and 0 bases from J, with 9 bases between. Germline V gene lookup returns CDR1 SGDLS and CDR2 YYNGEE. The CDR3 spans 15 residues. In DNA form, the CDR3 reads TGTGCCAGCAGCGTAGGTTGGACAGCTAACTATGGCTACACCTTC. The encoded protein is CASSVGWTANYGYTF.

V and J are TRBV6-1 and TRBJ1-1; TRBD1 aligns across 7 bases. Germline CDR1 MNHNS, CDR2 SASEGT. Trimming cost V 5 bases and J 1 base; bases outside gene matches: 10. The CDR3 runs 16 residues. The DNA of the CDR3 is TGTGCCAGCAGTTCAAATGGACAGGAAGGGAACACTGAAGCTTTCTTT. It specifies CASSSNGQEGNTEAFF.

The genes are TRBV7-8 and TRBJ2-7; D is possibly TRBD1 (6 bases). V lost 5 bases to trimming and J lost 2 bases, with 16 bases between them. Germline V CDR1 and CDR2: SGHVS, FQNEAQ. This CDR3 is 15 amino acids long. This CDR3 reads CASSLLVQGAYEQYF. CDR3 nucleotide sequence: TGTGCCAGCAGCCTTCTGGTACAGGGTGCCTACGAGCAGTACTTC. The full variable domain, completed using reference TRBV7-8 and TRBJ2-7, is GAGVSQSPRYKVAKRGQDVALRCDPISGHVSLFWYQQALGQGPEFLTYFQNEAQLDKSGLPSDRFFAERPEGSVSTLKIQRTQQEDSAVYLCASSLLVQGAYEQYFGPGTRLTVT.

In its sample, this clone was seen many times. The chain recombines TRBV4-1 with TRBJ1-2; D gene unclear. Germline CDR1 and CDR2: MGHRA and YSYEKL. The CDR3 consists of 16 residues. Between the trimmed V and J ends, which lost 1 base and 6 bases, there was a span of 18 bases. The CDR3 loop reads CASSQVIGIHAHGYTF. The CDR3 bases are TGCGCCAGCAGCCAAGTAATAGGGATACATGCACATGGCTACACCTTC.

On this clone: A read error may account for a junction end that differs from germline. The V and J genes are TRBV5-1 and TRBJ2-3, with D perhaps TRBD2 (5 bases). This CDR3 spans 14 amino acids. Per the germline V gene, CDR1 is SGHRS and CDR2 is YFSETQ. The CDR3 protein is CASGLEWQEGTQYF. Here the CDR3 DNA reads TGCGCCAGCGGCTTGGAGTGGCAAGAGGGTACGCAGTATTTT.

This clone was observed many times. V and J are TRBV18 and TRBJ1-1; tentatively, D is TRBD1 (5 bases). The CDR3 loop spans 15 amino acids. CDR1 is KGHSH and CDR2 is LQKENI in the germline V gene. V was shortened by 2 bases and J by 0 bases, with 10 bases between the two germline ends. The CDR3 loop reads CASSPIREVNTEAFF. CDR3 coding DNA: TGTGCCAGCTCACCAATCAGGGAGGTGAACACTGAAGCTTTCTTT. The whole variable domain, filled in from reference TRBV18 and TRBJ1-1, reads NAGVMQNPRHLVRRRGQEARLRCSPMKGHSHVYWYRQLPEEGLKFMVYLQKENIIDESGMPKERFSAEFPKEGPSILRIQQVVRGDSAAYFCASSPIREVNTEAFFGQGTRLTVV.

This clone was recorded at least ten times. The V gene is TRBV28, the J gene TRBJ2-7, with TRBD2 matching 7 bases. This CDR3 is 13 amino acids long. The V gene's germline CDR1 is MDHEN and CDR2 SYDVKM. J was trimmed by 6 bases and V by 8 bases; bases with no gene match: 10. In DNA, the CDR3 is TGTGCCAGCGGCATTCCTTTAGCGGGCGAGCAGTACTTC. Amino acid sequence: CASGIPLAGEQYF. The variable domain in full, with the rest retrieved from reference TRBV28 and TRBJ2-7, is DVKVTQSSRYLVKRTGEKVFLECVQDMDHENMFWYRQDPGLGLRLIYFSYDVKMKEKGDIPEGYSVSREKKERFSLILESASTNQTSMYLCASGIPLAGEQYFGPGTRLTVT.

This clone came up once. This may come from a read error, since a much larger clone is one base off. The chain has TRBV30 and TRBJ1-3; 9 bases line up with TRBD1. The CDR3 has 15 residues. CDR1 and CDR2 from the germline V gene are GTSNPN and SVGIG (reference sequence). This CDR3 reads CAWIEQGAPGNAIYF. The CDR3, as DNA: TGTGCCTGGATTGAACAGGGGGCGCCAGGAAACGCCATATATTTT.

As for this clone: A much bigger clone sits one base away, suggesting this may be a read error. Other DNA sequences in the sample encode the same CDR3. The V gene is TRBV18, the J gene TRBJ2-3; possibly TRBD1 for D (5 bases). The CDR3 contains 12 residues. Per germline, CDR1 KGHSH and CDR2 LQKENI. CDR3 DNA: TGCGCCAGCTCACGACAGACAGATACGCAGTATTTT. It specifies CASSRQTDTQYF.